The TCR beta chain under discussion was sequenced for a study of T cell responses to AZD1222 COVID-19 vaccine. Findings and caveats of the study: None of the repertoires were sampled until the peak T cell response had passed. Across spike, vaccine-associated CD4 TCRs were found, dominant at 160-218 and 743-854. Baseline testing showed seropositivity in only a handful of AZD1222 recipients.

To note about this clone: Its target is not known.

The germline V gene encodes CDR1 SGHKS and CDR2 YYEKEE (reference sequence). CDR3 length: 13 residues. V was trimmed by 9 bases and J by 3 bases, leaving 15 bases between them. The protocol was immunoSEQ multiplex PCR, while the TCRdb copy is restricted to in-frame clones and leaves out a portion. The data contain some 120,000 clones, roughly 92% of them singletons. This clonotype was sampled from an adult who received the AZD1222 COVID-19 vaccine. The specimen comprised peripheral blood, sampled 28 days after the second AZD1222 dose. V gene TRBV5-5 combines with J gene TRBJ2-5; D uncertain. The CDR3 DNA reads as TGTGCCACCTCGGTTGCGTATGAAGAGACCCAGTACTTC. Its protein product is CATSVAYEETQYF.